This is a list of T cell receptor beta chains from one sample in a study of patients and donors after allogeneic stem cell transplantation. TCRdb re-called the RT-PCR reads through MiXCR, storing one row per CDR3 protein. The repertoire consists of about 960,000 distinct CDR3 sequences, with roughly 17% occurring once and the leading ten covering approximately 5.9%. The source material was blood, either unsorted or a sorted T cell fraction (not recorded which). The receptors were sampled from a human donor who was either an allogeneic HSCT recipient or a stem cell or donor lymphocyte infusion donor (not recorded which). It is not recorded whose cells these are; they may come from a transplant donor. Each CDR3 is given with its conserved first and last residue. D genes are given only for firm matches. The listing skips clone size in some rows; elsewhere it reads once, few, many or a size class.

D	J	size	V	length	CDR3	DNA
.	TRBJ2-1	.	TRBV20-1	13	CSASKGKGNEQFF	TGCAGTGCTAGTAAGGGAAAAGGGAATGAGCAGTTCTTC
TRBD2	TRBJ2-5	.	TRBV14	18	CASSQSSPTSGREETQYF	TGTGCCAGCAGCCAAAGTTCCCCGACTAGCGGGAGGGAAGAGACCCAGTACTTC
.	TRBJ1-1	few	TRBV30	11	CASTWDTEAFF	TGTGCGTCTACATGGGACACTGAAGCTTTCTTT
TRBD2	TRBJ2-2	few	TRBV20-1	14	CSAREGGKTGELFF	TGCAGTGCTAGAGAGGGGGGGAAGACCGGGGAGCTGTTTTTT
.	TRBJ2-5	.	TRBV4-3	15	CASSQEFGGLQTQYF	TGCGCCAGCAGCCAAGAGTTCGGGGGTCTCCAGACCCAGTACTTC
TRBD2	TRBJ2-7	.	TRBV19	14	CASSTTSGYYEQYF	TGTGCCAGTAGTACGACTAGCGGATACTACGAGCAGTACTTC
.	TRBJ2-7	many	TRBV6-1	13	CASTKNPAYEQYF	TGTGCCAGCACCAAAAACCCCGCCTACGAGCAGTACTTC
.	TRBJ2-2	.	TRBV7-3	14	CASSPYTAPRELFF	TGTGCCAGCAGCCCCTACACAGCACCGAGGGAGCTGTTTTTT
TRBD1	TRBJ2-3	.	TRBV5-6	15	CASSLPGTVPDTQYF	TGTGCCAGCAGCCTCCCGGGGACAGTCCCGGATACGCAGTATTTT
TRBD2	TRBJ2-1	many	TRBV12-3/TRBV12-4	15	CASSNGGGAYNEQFF	TGTGCCAGCAGTAACGGGGGGGGGGCGTACAATGAGCAGTTCTTC
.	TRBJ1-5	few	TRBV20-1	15	CSARVRGYSNQPQHF	TGCAGTGCTAGAGTTCGGGGCTATAGCAATCAGCCCCAGCATTTT
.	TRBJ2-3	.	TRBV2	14	CASSEIRTTDTQYF	TGTGCCAGCAGTGAAATAAGAACCACAGATACGCAGTATTTT
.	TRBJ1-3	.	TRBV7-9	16	CASSLGEGDFGNTIYF	TGTGCCAGCAGCTTAGGGGAGGGGGACTTTGGAAACACCATATATTTT
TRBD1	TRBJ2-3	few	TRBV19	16	CASSHGWDRRTDTQYF	TGTGCCAGTAGTCACGGCTGGGACAGGCGCACAGATACGCAGTATTTT
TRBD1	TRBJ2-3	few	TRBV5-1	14	CASSSSGGSDTQYF	TGCGCCAGCAGCTCCTCAGGGGGCTCAGATACGCAGTATTTT
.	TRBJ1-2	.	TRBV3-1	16	CASSQPVGRANYGYTF	TGTGCCAGCAGCCAACCGGTTGGCAGAGCTAACTATGGCTACACCTTC
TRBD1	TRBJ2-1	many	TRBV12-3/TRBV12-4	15	CASSDRARAYNEQFF	TGTGCCAGCAGTGACAGGGCCAGGGCATACAATGAGCAGTTCTTC
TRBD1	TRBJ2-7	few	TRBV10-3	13	CAISLTGSYEQYF	TGTGCCATCAGCCTGACAGGGAGCTACGAGCAGTACTTC
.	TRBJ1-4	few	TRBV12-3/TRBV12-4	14	CASSLEGYPEKLFF	TGTGCCAGCAGTTTAGAGGGGTACCCTGAAAAACTGTTTTTT
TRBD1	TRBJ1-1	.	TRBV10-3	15	CAIKGTAVMNTEAFF	TGTGCCATCAAGGGGACAGCTGTAATGAACACTGAAGCTTTCTTT
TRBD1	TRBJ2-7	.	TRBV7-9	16	CASSLTGTGGRDEQYF	TGTGCCAGCAGCTTGACCGGGACAGGGGGGCGGGACGAGCAGTACTTC
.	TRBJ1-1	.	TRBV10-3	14	CAISVRTGNTEAFF	TGTGCCATCAGTGTCCGAACAGGGAACACTGAAGCTTTCTTT
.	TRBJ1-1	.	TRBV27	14	CASSFWGENTEAFF	TGTGCCAGCAGTTTTTGGGGGGAGAACACTGAAGCTTTCTTT
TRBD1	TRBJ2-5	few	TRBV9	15	CASSGLDRGRETQYF	TGTGCCAGCAGCGGACTGGACAGGGGACGAGAGACCCAGTACTTC
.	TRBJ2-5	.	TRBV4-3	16	CASSQESTRFQETQYF	TGCGCCAGCAGCCAAGAATCTACGAGATTTCAAGAGACCCAGTACTTC
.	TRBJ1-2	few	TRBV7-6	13	CASSFGEGSGYTF	TGTGCCAGCAGCTTCGGAGAGGGGTCTGGCTACACCTTC
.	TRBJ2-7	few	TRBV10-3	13	CATRPADTYEQYF	TGTGCCACTCGTCCAGCGGACACCTACGAGCAGTACTTC
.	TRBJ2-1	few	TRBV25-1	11	CASSPGVEQFF	TGTGCCAGCAGCCCCGGGGTTGAGCAGTTCTTC
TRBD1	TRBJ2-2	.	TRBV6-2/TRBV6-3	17	CASSYLPGQKIPGELFF	TGTGCCAGCAGTTACTTACCGGGACAGAAAATCCCCGGGGAGCTGTTTTTT
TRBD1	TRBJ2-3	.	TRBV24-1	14	CAISLGQGTDTQYF	TGTGCCATCTCCCTAGGACAGGGCACAGATACGCAGTATTTT
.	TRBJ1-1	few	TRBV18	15	CASSEKQGRNTEAFF	TGTGCCAGCTCAGAGAAACAGGGCAGGAACACTGAAGCTTTCTTT
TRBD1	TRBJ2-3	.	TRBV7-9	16	CASSHARTGAGDTQYF	TGTGCCAGCAGCCACGCCCGGACAGGGGCTGGAGATACGCAGTATTTT
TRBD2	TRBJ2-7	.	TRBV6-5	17	CASSYSYSGTKVYEQYF	TGTGCCAGCAGTTACTCTTATTCCGGGACTAAGGTCTACGAGCAGTACTTC
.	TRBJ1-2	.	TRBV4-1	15	CASSQGGTWGYGYTF	TGCGCCAGCAGCCAAGGAGGGACCTGGGGCTATGGCTACACCTTC
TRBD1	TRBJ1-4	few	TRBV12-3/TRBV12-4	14	CASSEQGPGEKLFF	TGTGCCAGCAGTGAACAGGGGCCGGGCGAAAAACTGTTTTTT